This TCR beta chain was identified during a study of T-cell memory formation after mild COVID-19. Study summary: Largely, TCR clusters stayed within a single donor.

This clonotype was detected once. Germline CDR1 MNHEY, CDR2 SMNVEV (reference sequence). The V segment lost 4 bases and the J segment 2 bases; nucleotides outside the gene matches: 3. The CDR3 consists of 15 residues. TCRdb reprocessed the 5' RACE reads via MiXCR and lists one record per CDR3 protein. In the table there are about 110,000 distinct CDR3 sequences, around 15% of which are singletons. The sequence was obtained from a young man who had mild COVID-19 (a few samples of this study predate the infection). Cell type and time point are not known. The sample consisted of PBMCs or a T cell subset sorted from them (not recorded which). The chain employs TRBV27 and TRBJ2-7; TRBD1 matches 12 bases. The CDR3 loop reads CASSWGQGAAYEQYF. CDR3 coding DNA: TGTGCCAGCAGTTGGGGACAGGGGGCGGCCTACGAGCAGTACTTC.